The clone carrying this T cell receptor (beta chain) was detected ten times or more. Antigen specificity is unknown. Original methodology: CDR3 was compared across clinicopathological groups, and the resulting differences were used to build a distant-metastasis classifier for papillary thyroid cancer. Using MiXCR, TCRdb reanalyzed the PCR reads. None of the V and J calls come from the authors' own analysis; TCRdb made them. The sample lists over 40,000 clones; 24% were seen once. This sample was included in a study of metastatic and nonmetastatic thyroid tumors. Study information: Where malignant and benign thyroid patients were concerned, repertoires were compared across blood and tumor or nodule tissue.

All patients were treatment-naive before thyroid surgery. Study-wide results and caveats: According to reports, the diversity of TCR beta was significantly higher in malignant thyroid tumors than in benign nodules, and this held in both blood and tumor samples.

V lost 0 bases, J lost 2 bases, and 15 bases lay in between. Looked up from germline, CDR1 is DFQATT and CDR2 is SNEGSKA (reference sequence). The CDR3 is 16 amino acids. The chain links TRBV20-1 to TRBJ2-3, with D unclear. The sequencing input was blood. The clonotype comes from a male donor with papillary thyroid cancer or a benign thyroid nodule (not recorded which). Some clones in this sample may be carry-over from other donors' samples. The CDR3: CSARDNVRGDTDTQYF. CDR3 coding DNA: TGCAGTGCTAGAGATAACGTACGAGGTGACACAGATACGCAGTATTTT.